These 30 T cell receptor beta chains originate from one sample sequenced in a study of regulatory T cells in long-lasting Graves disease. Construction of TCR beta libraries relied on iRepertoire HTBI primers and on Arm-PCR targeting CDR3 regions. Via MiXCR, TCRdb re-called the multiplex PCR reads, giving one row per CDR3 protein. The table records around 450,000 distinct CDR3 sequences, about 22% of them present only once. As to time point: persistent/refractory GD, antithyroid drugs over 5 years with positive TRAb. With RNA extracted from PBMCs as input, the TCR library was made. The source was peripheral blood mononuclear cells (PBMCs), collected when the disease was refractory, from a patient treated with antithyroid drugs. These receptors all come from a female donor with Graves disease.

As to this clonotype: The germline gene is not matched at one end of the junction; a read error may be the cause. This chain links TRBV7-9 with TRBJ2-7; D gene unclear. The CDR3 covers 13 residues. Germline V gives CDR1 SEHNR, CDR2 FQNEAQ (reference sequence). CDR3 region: CASSLLGPYKQYF. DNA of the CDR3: TGTGCCAGCAGCTTACTGGGCCCCTACAAGCAGTACTTC.

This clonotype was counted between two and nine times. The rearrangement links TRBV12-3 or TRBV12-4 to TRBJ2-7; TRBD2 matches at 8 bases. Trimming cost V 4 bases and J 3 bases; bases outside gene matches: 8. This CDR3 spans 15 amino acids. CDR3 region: CASSSAREGGYEQYF. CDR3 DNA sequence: TGTGCCAGCAGTTCCGCCCGGGAGGGTGGCTACGAGCAGTACTTC.

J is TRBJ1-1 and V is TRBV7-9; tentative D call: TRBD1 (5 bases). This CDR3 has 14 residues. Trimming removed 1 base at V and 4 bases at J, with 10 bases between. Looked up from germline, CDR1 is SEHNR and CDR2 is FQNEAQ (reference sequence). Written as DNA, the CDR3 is TGTGCCAGCAGCTTAGTTGGGGGGATCACTGAAGCTTTCTTT. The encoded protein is CASSLVGGITEAFF.

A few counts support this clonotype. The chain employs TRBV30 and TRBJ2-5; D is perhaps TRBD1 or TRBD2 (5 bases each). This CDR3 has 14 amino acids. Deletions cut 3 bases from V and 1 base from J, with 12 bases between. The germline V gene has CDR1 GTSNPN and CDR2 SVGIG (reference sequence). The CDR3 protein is CAWSRAGSQETQYF. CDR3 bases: TGTGCCTGGAGCAGAGCAGGGAGCCAAGAGACCCAGTACTTC.

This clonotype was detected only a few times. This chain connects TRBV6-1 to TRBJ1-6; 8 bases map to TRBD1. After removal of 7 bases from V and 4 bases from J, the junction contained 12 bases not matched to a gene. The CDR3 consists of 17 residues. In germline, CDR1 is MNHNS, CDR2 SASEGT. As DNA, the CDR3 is TGTGCCAGCACAGATGAGGCCGGGACAGGATATAATTCACCCCTCCACTTT. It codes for CASTDEAGTGYNSPLHF.

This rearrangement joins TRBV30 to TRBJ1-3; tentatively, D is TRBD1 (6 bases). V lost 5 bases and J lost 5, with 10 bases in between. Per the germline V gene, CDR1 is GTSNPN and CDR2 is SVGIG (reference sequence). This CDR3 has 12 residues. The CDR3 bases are TGTGCCTGGGGCCGGGGGCGAAACACCATATATTTT. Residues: CAWGRGRNTIYF.

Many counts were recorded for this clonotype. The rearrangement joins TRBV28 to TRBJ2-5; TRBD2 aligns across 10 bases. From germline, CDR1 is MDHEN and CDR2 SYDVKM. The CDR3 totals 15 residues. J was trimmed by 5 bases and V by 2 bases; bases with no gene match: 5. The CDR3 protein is CASSLELAGVETQYF. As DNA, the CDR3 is TGTGCCAGCAGTTTAGAGCTAGCGGGGGTCGAGACCCAGTACTTC. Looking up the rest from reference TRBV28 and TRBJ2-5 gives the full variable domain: DVKVTQSSRYLVKRTGEKVFLECVQDMDHENMFWYRQDPGLGLRLIYFSYDVKMKEKGDIPEGYSVSREKKERFSLILESASTNQTSMYLCASSLELAGVETQYFGPGTRLLVL.

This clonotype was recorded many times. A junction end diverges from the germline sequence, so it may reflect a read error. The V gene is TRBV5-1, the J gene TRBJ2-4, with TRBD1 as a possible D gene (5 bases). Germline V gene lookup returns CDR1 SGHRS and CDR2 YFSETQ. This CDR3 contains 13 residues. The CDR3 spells CASTLGPKNIQYF. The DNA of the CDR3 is TGCGCCAGCACCTTGGGGCCCAAAAACATTCAGTACTTC.

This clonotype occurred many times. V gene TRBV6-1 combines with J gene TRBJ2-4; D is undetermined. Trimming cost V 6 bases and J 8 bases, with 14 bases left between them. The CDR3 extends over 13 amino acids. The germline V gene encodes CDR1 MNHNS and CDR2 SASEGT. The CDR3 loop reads CASSLPVDDIQYF. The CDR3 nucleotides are TGTGCCAGCAGCCTGCCGGTGGATGACATTCAGTACTTC.

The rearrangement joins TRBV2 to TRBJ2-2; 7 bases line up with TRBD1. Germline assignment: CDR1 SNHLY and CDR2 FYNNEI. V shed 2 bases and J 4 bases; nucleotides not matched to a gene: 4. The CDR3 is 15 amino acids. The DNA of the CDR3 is TGTGCCAGCAGTGAATCGCAGGGGGTCACCGGGGAGCTGTTTTTT. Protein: CASSESQGVTGELFF.

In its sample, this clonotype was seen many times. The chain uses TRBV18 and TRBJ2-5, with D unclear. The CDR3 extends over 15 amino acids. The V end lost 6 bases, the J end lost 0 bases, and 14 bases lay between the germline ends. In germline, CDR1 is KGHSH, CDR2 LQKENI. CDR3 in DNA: TGTGCCAGCTCCGACCCGGCCGCATACCAAGAGACCCAGTACTTC. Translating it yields CASSDPAAYQETQYF.

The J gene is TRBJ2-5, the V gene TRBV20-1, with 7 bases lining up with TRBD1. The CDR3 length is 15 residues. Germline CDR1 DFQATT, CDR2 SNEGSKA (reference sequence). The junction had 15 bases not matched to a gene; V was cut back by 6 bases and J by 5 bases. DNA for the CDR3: TGCAGTGCCCCGACCCGGGACAGCCCGGAGGAGACCCAGTACTTC. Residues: CSAPTRDSPEETQYF.

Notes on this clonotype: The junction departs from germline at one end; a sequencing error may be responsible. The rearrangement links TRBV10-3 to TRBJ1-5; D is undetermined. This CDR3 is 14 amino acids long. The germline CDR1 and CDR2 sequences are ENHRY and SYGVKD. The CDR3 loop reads CAISEGGSDQLQHF. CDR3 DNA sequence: TGTGCCATCAGTGAAGGCGGGTCCGATCAGCTCCAGCATTTT.

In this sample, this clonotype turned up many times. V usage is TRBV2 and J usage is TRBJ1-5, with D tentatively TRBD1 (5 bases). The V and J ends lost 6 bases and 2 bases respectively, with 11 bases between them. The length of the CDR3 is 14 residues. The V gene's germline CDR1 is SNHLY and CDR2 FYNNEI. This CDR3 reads CASSAGRGNQPQHF. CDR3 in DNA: TGTGCCAGCAGCGCAGGCAGGGGCAATCAGCCCCAGCATTTT.

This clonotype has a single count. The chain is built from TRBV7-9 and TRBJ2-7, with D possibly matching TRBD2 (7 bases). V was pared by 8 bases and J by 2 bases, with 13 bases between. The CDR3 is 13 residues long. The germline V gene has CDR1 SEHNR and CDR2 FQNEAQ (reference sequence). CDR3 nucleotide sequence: TGTGCCAGCGAGACGGGGGGCCCCTACGAGCAGTACTTC. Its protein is CASETGGPYEQYF. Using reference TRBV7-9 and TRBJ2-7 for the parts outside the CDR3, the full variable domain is DTGVSQNPRHKITKRGQNVTFRCDPISEHNRLYWYRQTLGQGPEFLTYFQNEAQLEKSRLLSDRFSAERPKGSFSTLEIQRTEQGDSAMYLCASETGGPYEQYFGPGTRLTVT.

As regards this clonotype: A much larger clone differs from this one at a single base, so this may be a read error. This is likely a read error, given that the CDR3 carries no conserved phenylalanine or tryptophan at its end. CDR3 bases: TGTGCCAGCAGTTCCCCATCGGACAGGGGGCAGCAGTACTTA. Translated, it gives CASSSPSDRGQQYL. The V call is TRBV27, the J call TRBJ2-7; the match to TRBD1 covers 11 bases. This CDR3 has 14 residues. CDR1 MNHEY and CDR2 SMNVEV come from the germline V gene (reference sequence). V was clipped by 4 bases and J by 8 bases; unmatched bases: 7.

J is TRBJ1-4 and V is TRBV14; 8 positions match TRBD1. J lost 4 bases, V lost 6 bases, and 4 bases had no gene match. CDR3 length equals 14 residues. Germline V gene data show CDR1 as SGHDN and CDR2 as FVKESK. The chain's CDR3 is CASRYGQGNEKLFF. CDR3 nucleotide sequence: TGTGCCAGCAGATACGGACAGGGTAATGAAAAACTGTTTTTT.

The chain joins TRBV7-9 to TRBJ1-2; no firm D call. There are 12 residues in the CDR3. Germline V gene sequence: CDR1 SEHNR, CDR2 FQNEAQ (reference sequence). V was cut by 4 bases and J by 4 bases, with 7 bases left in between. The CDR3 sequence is CASSSYSYGYTF. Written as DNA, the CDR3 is TGTGCCAGCAGCTCCTACAGCTATGGCTACACCTTC.

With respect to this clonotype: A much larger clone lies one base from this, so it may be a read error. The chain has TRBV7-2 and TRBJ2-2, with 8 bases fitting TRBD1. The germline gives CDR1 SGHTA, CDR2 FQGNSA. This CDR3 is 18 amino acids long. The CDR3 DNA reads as TGTGCCAGCAGCATAGCTGGGTGGACAGGGATTGTCGCCGGGGAGCTGTTTTTT. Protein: CASSIAGWTGIVAGELFF.

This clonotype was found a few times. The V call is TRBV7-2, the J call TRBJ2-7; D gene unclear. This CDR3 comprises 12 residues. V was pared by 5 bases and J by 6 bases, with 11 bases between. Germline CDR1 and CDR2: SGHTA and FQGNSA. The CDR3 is CASSENSREQYF. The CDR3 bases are TGTGCCAGCAGCGAGAATAGTCGCGAGCAGTACTTC.

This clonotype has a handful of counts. The CDR3 nucleotides read TGTGCCAGCAGTTCCCAGGGGGGGAGGCAGCCCCAGCATTTT. Encoded protein: CASSSQGGRQPQHF. The V and J genes are TRBV6-2 or TRBV6-3 and TRBJ1-5, with TRBD1 matching over 7 bases. Trimming cost V 4 bases and J 7 bases; bases outside gene matches: 7. The CDR3 is made up of 14 amino acids. The germline V gene encodes CDR1 MNHEY and CDR2 SVGEGT.

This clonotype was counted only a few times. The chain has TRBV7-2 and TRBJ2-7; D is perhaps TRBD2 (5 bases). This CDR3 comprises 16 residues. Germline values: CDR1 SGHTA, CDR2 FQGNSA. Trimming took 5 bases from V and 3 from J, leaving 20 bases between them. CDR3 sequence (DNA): TGTGCCAGCAGCCCAGGACGCCTTGCGGGTGGCTACGAGCAGTACTTC. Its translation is CASSPGRLAGGYEQYF.

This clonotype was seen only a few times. The CDR3 DNA reads as TGTGCCAGCAGCCAAGACAGAAGCCACTACGAGCAGTACTTC. It translates to CASSQDRSHYEQYF. The rearrangement links TRBV3-1 to TRBJ2-7, with D uncertain. V gave up 0 bases and J gave up 3 bases, with 9 bases separating them. This CDR3 region has 14 residues. From germline, CDR1 is LGHDT and CDR2 YNNKEL (reference sequence).

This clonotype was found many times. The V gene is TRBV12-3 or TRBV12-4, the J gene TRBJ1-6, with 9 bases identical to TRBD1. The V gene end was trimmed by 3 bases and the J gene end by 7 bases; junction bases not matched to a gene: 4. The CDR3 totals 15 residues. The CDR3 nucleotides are TGTGCCAGCAGTTTGGGACAGGGTGAGAATTCACCCCTCCACTTT. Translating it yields CASSLGQGENSPLHF.

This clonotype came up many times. CDR3 residues: CASSSNTGDGYTF. Here the CDR3 DNA reads TGTGCCAGCAGCTCCAATACAGGGGATGGCTACACCTTC. The chain links TRBV7-2 to TRBJ1-2; 7 bases match TRBD1. The germline V gene has CDR1 SGHTA and CDR2 FQGNSA. The junction had 5 bases not matched to a gene; V was cut back by 4 bases and J by 6 bases. CDR3 length equals 13 residues.

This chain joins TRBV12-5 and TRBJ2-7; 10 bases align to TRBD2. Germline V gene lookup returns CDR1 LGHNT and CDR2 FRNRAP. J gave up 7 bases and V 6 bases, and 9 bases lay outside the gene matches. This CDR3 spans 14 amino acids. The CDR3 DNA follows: TGTGCTAGTGGGTTTCTAGCGGGAGCTCGTGAGCAGTACTTC. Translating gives CASGFLAGAREQYF.

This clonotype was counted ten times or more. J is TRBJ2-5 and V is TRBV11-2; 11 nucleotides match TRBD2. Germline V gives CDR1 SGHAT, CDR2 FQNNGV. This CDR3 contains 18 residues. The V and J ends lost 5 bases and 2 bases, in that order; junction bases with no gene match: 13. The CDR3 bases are TGTGCCAGCAGCCTTACCGGGACTAGCGGCTCTATTCAAGAGACCCAGTACTTC. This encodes CASSLTGTSGSIQETQYF.

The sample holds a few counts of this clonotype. Written as DNA, the CDR3 is TGCAGTGCTCCTCGGACTAGCGGAGGCGTCGAGCAGTACTTC. Residues: CSAPRTSGGVEQYF. This sequence joins TRBV20-1 and TRBJ2-7; TRBD2 agrees at 10 bases. CDR3 size: 14 residues. CDR1 is DFQATT, CDR2 SNEGSKA, per germline (reference sequence). V gave up 5 bases and J gave up 6 bases; unmatched junction bases: 10.

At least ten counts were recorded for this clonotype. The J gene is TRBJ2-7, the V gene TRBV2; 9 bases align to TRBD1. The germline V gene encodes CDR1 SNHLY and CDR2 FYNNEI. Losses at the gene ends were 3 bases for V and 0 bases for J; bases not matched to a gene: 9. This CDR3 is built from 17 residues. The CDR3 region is CASSDQGRDRVSYEQYF. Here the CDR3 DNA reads TGTGCCAGCAGTGATCAAGGGAGGGACAGGGTCTCCTACGAGCAGTACTTC.

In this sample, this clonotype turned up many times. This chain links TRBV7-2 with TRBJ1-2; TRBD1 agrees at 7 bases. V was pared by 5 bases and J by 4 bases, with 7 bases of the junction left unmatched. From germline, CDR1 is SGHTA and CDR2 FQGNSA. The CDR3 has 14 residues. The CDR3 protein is CASSQGQSLYGYTF. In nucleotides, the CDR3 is TGTGCCAGCAGCCAGGGACAGTCCCTCTATGGCTACACCTTC.